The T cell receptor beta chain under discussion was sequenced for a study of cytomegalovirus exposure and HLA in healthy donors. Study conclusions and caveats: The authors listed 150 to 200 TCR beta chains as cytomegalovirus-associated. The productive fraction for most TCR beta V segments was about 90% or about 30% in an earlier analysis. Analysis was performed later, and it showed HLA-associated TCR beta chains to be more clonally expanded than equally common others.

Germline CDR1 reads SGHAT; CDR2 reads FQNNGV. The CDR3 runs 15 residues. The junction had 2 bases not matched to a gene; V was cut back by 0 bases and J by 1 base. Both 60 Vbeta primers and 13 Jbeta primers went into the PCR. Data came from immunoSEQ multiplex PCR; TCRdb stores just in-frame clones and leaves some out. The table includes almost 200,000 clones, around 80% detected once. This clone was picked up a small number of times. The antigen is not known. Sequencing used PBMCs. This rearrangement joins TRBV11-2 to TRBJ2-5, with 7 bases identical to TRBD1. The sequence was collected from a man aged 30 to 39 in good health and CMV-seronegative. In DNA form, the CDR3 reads TGTGCCAGCAGCTTAGATGGGACAGCCCAAGAGACCCAGTACTTC. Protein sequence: CASSLDGTAQETQYF.